Below are 25 T cell receptor delta chains sequenced from a single sample in a study of gamma-delta chains in newborns, infants, children. TCRdb redid clone calling on the reads using CATT. The sample lists about 6,900 delta-chain clones, about 10% seen once, with roughly 6.6% in the top ten. Sequenced input: blood. These TCRs come from a child who was a newborn, infant or young child, either healthy, febrile or measles-vaccinated (not recorded which).

This clone was found a few times. The TCRdb record carries a much larger clone's protein, which differs from this DNA's translation at residue 7; a read error is the likely cause, and the protein listed here is the DNA translation. This sample also contains other DNA sequences that code for the same CDR3. The CDR3 DNA reads as TGTGCCTGTGACACCTGGTGGATGACAGCACAACTCTTCTTT. Amino acid sequence: CACDTWWMTAQLFF. The chain uses TRDV2 and TRDJ2; D is unclear. Germline V lookup: CDR1 GEAIGNYY, CDR2 EKD. This CDR3 spans 14 amino acids. V gave up 0 bases and J gave up 3 bases, with 7 bases separating them.

With respect to this clone: Possible read error: a much larger clone is one base away. The genes are TRDV2 and TRDJ1; 12 positions agree with TRDD3. The CDR3 has 18 amino acids. The germline V gene encodes CDR1 GEAIGNYY and CDR2 EKD. Trimming took 3 bases from V and 0 from J; bases not matched to a gene: 10. CDR3 in amino acids: CACDAIPGGYDNTDKLIF. The CDR3 DNA reads as TGTGCCTGTGACGCCATTCCTGGGGGATACGACAACACCGATAAACTCATCTTT.

Concerning this clone itself: One junction end disagrees with the germline gene, perhaps due to a read error. The J gene is TRDJ3, the V gene TRDV2; 13 nucleotides agree with TRDD3. This CDR3 contains 20 residues. Germline V CDR1 and CDR2: GEAIGNYY, EKD. In nucleotides, the CDR3 is TGTGCCTGTGACCCTATACTGGGGGATACGCCCTCCTGGGACATCCGACAGATGTTTTTC. This gives the protein CACDPILGDTPSWDIRQMFF.

This chain connects TRDV2 to TRDJ1; D is perhaps TRDD3 (6 bases). CDR1 and CDR2 from the germline V gene are GEAIGNYY and EKD. This CDR3 is 21 amino acids long. V was shortened by 0 bases and J by 4 bases, with 32 bases between the two germline ends. CDR3 protein: CACDTVAYWAKEGASDDKLIF. CDR3 coding DNA: TGTGCCTGTGACACCGTAGCCTACTGGGCTAAGGAAGGGGCGAGCGACGATAAACTCATCTTT.

Relative to its sample, this clone is medium-sized. This chain joins TRDV1 and TRDJ1; 10 positions agree with TRDD3. Trimming at V came to 0 bases and at J to 1 base, leaving 26 bases not matched to a gene. The CDR3 extends over 24 amino acids. Germline V lookup: CDR1 TSWWSYY, CDR2 QGS. The DNA of the CDR3 is TGTGCTCTTGGGGAACTCGAGGAGTATGGGGTAGCCTACTGGGGGATTCTGGTCACCGATAAACTCATCTTT. Residues: CALGELEEYGVAYWGILVTDKLIF.

A few counts support this clone. Written as DNA, the CDR3 is TGTGCCTGTGACACCTTAGGACTGGGGGATACGGCGGGCACCGATAAACTCATCTTT. Encoded protein: CACDTLGLGDTAGTDKLIF. The chain is built from TRDV2 and TRDJ1, with 13 bases fitting TRDD3. The J gene is not listed in TCRdb, so it was assigned here from a DNA match to germline. J lost 1 base, V lost 0 bases, and 10 bases had no gene match. The germline V gene has CDR1 GEAIGNYY and CDR2 EKD. This CDR3 contains 19 residues.

As for this clone: The sample has other DNA sequences that encode this CDR3 too. CDR3 region: CACDRLGDTSWDTRQMFF. DNA of the CDR3: TGTGCCTGTGACAGACTGGGGGATACCTCCTGGGACACCCGACAGATGTTTTTC. This chain joins TRDV2 and TRDJ3, with 12 bases aligning to TRDD3. The V gene's germline CDR1 is GEAIGNYY and CDR2 EKD. After removal of 2 bases from V and 0 bases from J, the junction contained 1 base not matched to a gene. The CDR3 is 18 amino acids.

The sample holds a few counts of this clone. The chain joins TRDV2 to TRDJ1, with 10 bases lining up with TRDD3. The CDR3 consists of 16 residues. V gave up 2 bases and J gave up 2 bases; unmatched junction bases: 7. CDR1 and CDR2 from the germline V gene are GEAIGNYY and EKD. CDR3 nucleotide sequence: TGTGCCTGTGACATTCTGGGGGATAGAAGGACCGATAAACTCATCTTT. It is translated as CACDILGDRRTDKLIF.

This clone was picked up a small number of times. A far larger clone is a single base away, which makes a read error likely. CDR3 region: CACDPMHTDKLIF. The CDR3 DNA follows: TGTGCCTGTGACCCGATGCACACCGATAAACTCATCTTT. This chain uses TRDV2 with TRDJ1; D gene unclear. V lost 3 bases to trimming and J lost 0 bases, with 7 bases between them. The germline V gene encodes CDR1 GEAIGNYY and CDR2 EKD. CDR3 length equals 13 residues.

In its sample, this clone was seen a few times. This chain links TRDV2 with TRDJ1, with 12 bases aligning to TRDD3. V lost 3 bases and J lost 0; bases outside the gene matches: 13. The CDR3 contains 19 residues. Germline V gives CDR1 GEAIGNYY, CDR2 EKD. This CDR3 reads CACDRLLGDTKTHTDKLIF. The CDR3 DNA reads as TGTGCCTGTGACCGTTTACTGGGGGATACCAAAACGCACACCGATAAACTCATCTTT.

Concerning this clone: An end of the junction differs from the germline gene, which may be a read error. J is TRDJ3 and V is TRDV2; D tentatively fits TRDD1 or TRDD3 (5 bases each). TCRdb does not report a J gene; here it was assigned by matching the DNA to germline references. The CDR3 is made up of 21 amino acids. Germline CDR1 GEAIGNYY, CDR2 EKD. CDR3 in amino acids: CARDTVIEAGTGAWDTRQMFF. As DNA, the CDR3 is TGTGCCCGTGACACCGTAATAGAGGCTGGGACGGGCGCCTGGGACACCCGACAGATGTTTTTC.

Concerning this clone: Other nucleotide sequences in the sample specify the same CDR3. This chain joins TRDV2 and TRDJ3; 8 bases match TRDD3. The CDR3 sequence is 18 residues long. After removal of 1 base from V and 0 bases from J, the junction contained 4 bases not matched to a gene. The germline CDR1 and CDR2 sequences are GEAIGNYY and EKD. CDR3 bases: TGTGCCTGTGACACTGGGGGATTTAGCTCCTGGGACACCCGACAGATGTTTTTC. Amino acid sequence: CACDTGGFSSWDTRQMFF.

A remark on this clone: This likely came from a read error, as a far larger clone is one base away. The chain links TRDV2 to TRDJ2; D unclear. Because TCRdb records no J gene, it was assigned here through a match of the DNA to germline. V was trimmed by 1 base and J by 1 base, leaving 18 bases between them. In germline, CDR1 is GEAIGNYY, CDR2 EKD. This CDR3 is 18 amino acids long. The CDR3 coding sequence is TGTGCCTGTGACACGGCGGGGCCACGCGAACATTTGACAGCACAACTCTTCTTT. Translation: CACDTAGPREHLTAQLFF.

This clone is medium-sized within its sample. The chain carries TRDV2 and TRDJ1; 10 bases map to TRDD3. After removal of 4 bases from V and 0 bases from J, the junction contained 16 bases not matched to a gene. Germline CDR1 and CDR2: GEAIGNYY and EKD. CDR3 size: 19 residues. CDR3 DNA sequence: TGTGCCTGTGATCCCCTCCCCGTACTGGGGGATCCGTACACCGATAAACTCATCTTT. Translating it yields CACDPLPVLGDPYTDKLIF.

A note on this clone: This sequence may be a read error, since a much larger clone differs from it by one base. Distinct nucleotide sequences in the sample also encode this CDR3. The chain is built from TRDV2 and TRDJ1, with 7 bases identical to TRDD3. Germline assignment: CDR1 GEAIGNYY and CDR2 EKD. V was pared by 0 bases and J by 5 bases, with 2 bases of the junction left unmatched. The CDR3 has 13 amino acids. The CDR3 loop is CACDTWGTDKLIF. The CDR3 region has the DNA TGTGCCTGTGACACCTGGGGGACAGATAAACTCATCTTT.

As regards this clone: The junction differs from germline at one of its ends, possibly a read error. V and J are TRDV2 and TRDJ3; TRDD3 matches at 10 bases. The germline gives CDR1 GEAIGNYY, CDR2 EKD. CDR3 length: 19 residues. The CDR3 reads CACDTVLGDRSLDTRQMFF. The DNA for the CDR3 is TGTGCCTGTGACACCGTCCTGGGGGATAGATCCTTGGACACCCGACAGATGTTTTTC.

This clone occurred a few times. TCRdb's protein for this DNA is that of a much larger clone and differs from the translation at residue 8, likely a read error; the protein shown is the DNA translation. The rearrangement uses TRDV2 and TRDJ1; TRDD3 matches 9 bases. The CDR3 length is 16 residues. V was pared by 0 bases and J by 10 bases, with 14 bases of the junction left unmatched. Germline values: CDR1 GEAIGNYY, CDR2 EKD. In DNA form, the CDR3 reads TGTGCCTGTGACACCGTATCCGCGATGGGGGATAGGACACTCATCTTT. This codes for CACDTVSAMGDRTLIF.

Remarks on this clone: Given a much more abundant clone one base away, this may be a read error. The rearrangement links TRDV2 to TRDJ1, with TRDD3 matching 8 bases. TCRdb gives no J gene; it was assigned here by matching the DNA to germline. Germline lookup yields CDR1 GEAIGNYY and CDR2 EKD. CDR3 length: 20 residues. V dropped 2 bases and J dropped 0; count of bases not matched to a gene: 19. The DNA of the CDR3 is TGTGCCTGTGACATGGTTGCTGGGGGAGACAGGGGCATGTACACCGATAAACTCATCTTT. Translating gives CACDMVAGGDRGMYTDKLIF.

No V gene was called, though TRDJ1 was called as the J gene; TRDD3 is the table's D call and was not checked against the DNA. The CDR3 is 18 residues long. CDR3 nucleotides: TGTGCCTGTGACACCCTTCTAGCCTTTGGGGATCCGTCCGATAAACTCATCTTT. It translates to CACDTLLAFGDPSDKLIF.

This clone has more than one count but fewer than ten. The J gene is TRDJ1, the V gene TRDV2, with TRDD3 matching 9 bases. Since TCRdb gives no J gene, matching the DNA to germline was used here to assign it. Germline values: CDR1 GEAIGNYY, CDR2 EKD. The ends lost 3 bases at V and 7 bases at J; junction bases unmatched: 8. The CDR3 has 14 residues. CDR3 region: CACDAMGDKLKLIF. The DNA of the CDR3 is TGTGCCTGTGACGCGATGGGGGATAAGCTTAAACTCATCTTT.

V gene TRDV2 combines with J gene TRDJ1; D may be TRDD3 (6 bases). The germline CDR1 and CDR2 sequences are GEAIGNYY and EKD. V was cut by 0 bases and J by 7 bases, with 32 bases left in between. The CDR3 is 20 amino acids. CDR3 in DNA: TGTGCCTGTGACACCGTTCGTGTTCCCACGACTCGGGATAAGGTTGGTAAACTCATCTTT. Amino acids: CACDTVRVPTTRDKVGKLIF.

This clone is medium-sized. The J gene is TRDJ1, the V gene TRDV2; D gene uncertain. The CDR3 contains 15 residues. Per the germline V gene, CDR1 is GEAIGNYY and CDR2 is EKD. V was shortened by 3 bases and J by 0 bases, with 13 bases between the two germline ends. The CDR3 region has the DNA TGTGCCTGTGACCCGGTTGGAGCGTACACCGATAAACTCATCTTT. This encodes CACDPVGAYTDKLIF.

This clone has a handful of counts. The germline gene is not matched at one end of the junction; a read error may be the cause. The chain recombines TRDV2 with TRDJ3; D possibly corresponds to TRDD3 (6 bases). The J gene, absent from TCRdb, was called here by matching the DNA to germline. This CDR3 region has 16 residues. Per germline, CDR1 GEAIGNYY and CDR2 EKD. CDR3 nucleotides: TGTGCCTGTGACGTACTGGGCTCCTGGGACACCCGAAAGATGTTTTTC. Amino acids: CACDVLGSWDTRKMFF.

This rearrangement joins TRDV2 to TRDJ3, with TRDD3 as a possible D gene (5 bases). Between the trimmed V and J ends, which lost 0 bases and 0 bases, there was a span of 14 bases. Germline V gives CDR1 GEAIGNYY, CDR2 EKD. The CDR3 is made up of 19 amino acids. This chain's CDR3 is CACDTGTGASSWDTRQMFF. CDR3 sequence (DNA): TGTGCCTGTGACACCGGTACGGGGGCCAGCTCCTGGGACACCCGACAGATGTTTTTC.

A few counts support this clone. The identical CDR3 is also encoded by other nucleotide sequences in the sample. The chain recombines TRDV2 with TRDJ1; 8 bases agree with TRDD3. Germline V lookup: CDR1 GEAIGNYY, CDR2 EKD. The CDR3 has 18 amino acids. With V trimmed by 0 bases and J by 5 bases, 16 bases remained unmatched. CDR3 bases: TGTGCCTGTGACACCGTTAATAAACTGGGGGTTTCCACAGATAAACTCATCTTT. It codes for CACDTVNKLGVSTDKLIF.